A single count supports the clone carrying this T cell receptor (beta chain). The antigen remains unidentified. The sample belongs to a study of cytomegalovirus exposure and HLA in healthy donors. There are 11 residues in the CDR3. Trimming removed 10 bases from V and 8 bases from J; junction bases left unmatched: 5. CDR1 is ENHRY and CDR2 is SYGVKD in the germline V gene. Whole-study findings and limits: Later on, an analysis tied approximately 17,000 TCR beta sequences to HLA alleles at 0.05 false discovery rate. One variant, a missense change in DCLRE1C, was linked in a later analysis to TCR beta V- and J-gene trimming. As a later analysis revealed, the rate of TCR association differed by HLA locus, with DRB1 most and HLA-C fewest. Most sequenced TCRs were rare (though some public TCRs occurred in many donors).

Primers for the PCR totalled 60 Vbeta and 13 Jbeta. Libraries were prepared by immunoSEQ multiplex PCR; TCRdb keeps only in-frame clonotypes and omits some of them. The sample carries some 170,000 clones, approximately 85% recorded once. The sequencing sample was made of PBMCs. The chain combines TRBV10-3 with TRBJ1-1; TRBD1 aligns across 9 bases. The clonotype originates from a girl aged 2 to 9 in good health and CMV-seropositive. CDR3 DNA sequence: TGTGCCACCTCGGGACAGGGAGAAGCTTTCTTT. Encoded protein: CATSGQGEAFF.